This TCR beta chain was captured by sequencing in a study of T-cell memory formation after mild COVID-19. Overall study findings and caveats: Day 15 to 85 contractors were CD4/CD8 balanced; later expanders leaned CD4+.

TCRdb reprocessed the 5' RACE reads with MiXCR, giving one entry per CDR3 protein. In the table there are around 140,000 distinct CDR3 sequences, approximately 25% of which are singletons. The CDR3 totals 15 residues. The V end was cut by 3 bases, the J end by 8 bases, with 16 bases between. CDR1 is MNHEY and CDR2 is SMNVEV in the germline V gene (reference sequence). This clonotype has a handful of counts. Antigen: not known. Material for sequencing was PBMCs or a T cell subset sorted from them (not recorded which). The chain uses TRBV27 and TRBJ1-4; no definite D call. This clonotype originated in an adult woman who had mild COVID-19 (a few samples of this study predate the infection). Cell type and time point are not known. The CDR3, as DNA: TGTGCCAGCAGTTTTGGCTCTGGGGTTGAAGAAAAACTGTTTTTT. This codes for CASSFGSGVEEKLFF.